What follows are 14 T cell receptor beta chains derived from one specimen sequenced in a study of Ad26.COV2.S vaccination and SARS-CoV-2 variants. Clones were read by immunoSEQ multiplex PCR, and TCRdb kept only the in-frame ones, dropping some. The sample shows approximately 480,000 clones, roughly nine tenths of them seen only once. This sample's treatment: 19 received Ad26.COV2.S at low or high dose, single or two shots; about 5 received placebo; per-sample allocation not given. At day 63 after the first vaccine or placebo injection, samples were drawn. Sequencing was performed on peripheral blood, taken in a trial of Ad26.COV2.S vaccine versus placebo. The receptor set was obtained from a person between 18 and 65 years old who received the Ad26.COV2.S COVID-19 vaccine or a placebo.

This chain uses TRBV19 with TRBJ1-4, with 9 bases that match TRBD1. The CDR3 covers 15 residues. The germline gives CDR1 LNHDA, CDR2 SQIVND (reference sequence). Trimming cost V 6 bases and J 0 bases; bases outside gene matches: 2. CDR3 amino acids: CASRDRGTTNEKLFF. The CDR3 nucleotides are TGTGCCAGTAGGGACAGGGGCACAACTAATGAAAAACTGTTTTTT.

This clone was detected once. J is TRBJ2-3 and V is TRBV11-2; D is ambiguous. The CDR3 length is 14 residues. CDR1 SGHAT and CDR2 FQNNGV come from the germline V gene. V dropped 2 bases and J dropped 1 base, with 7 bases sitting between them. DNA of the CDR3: TGTGCCAGCAGCTTAATGTGGGGCACAGATACGCAGTATTTT. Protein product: CASSLMWGTDTQYF.

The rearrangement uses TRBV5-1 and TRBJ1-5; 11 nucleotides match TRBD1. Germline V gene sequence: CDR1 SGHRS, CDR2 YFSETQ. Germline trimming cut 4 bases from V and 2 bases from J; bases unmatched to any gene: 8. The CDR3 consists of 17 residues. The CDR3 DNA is TGCGCCAGCAGCCTCGGGACAGGGGGAAGCGGCAATCAGCCCCAGCATTTT. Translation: CASSLGTGGSGNQPQHF. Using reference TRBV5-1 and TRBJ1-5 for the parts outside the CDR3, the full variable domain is KAGVTQTPRYLIKTRGQQVTLSCSPISGHRSVSWYQQTPGQGLQFLFEYFSETQRNKGNFPGRFSGRQFSNSRSEMNVSTLELGDSALYLCASSLGTGGSGNQPQHFGDGTRLSIL.

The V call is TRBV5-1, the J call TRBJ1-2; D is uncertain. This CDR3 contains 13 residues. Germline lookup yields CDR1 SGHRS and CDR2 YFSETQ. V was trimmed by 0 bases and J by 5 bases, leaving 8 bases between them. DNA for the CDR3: TGCGCCAGCAGCTTGGACAGCCAGTATGGCTACACCTTC. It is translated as CASSLDSQYGYTF. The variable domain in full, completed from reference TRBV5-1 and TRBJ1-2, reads KAGVTQTPRYLIKTRGQQVTLSCSPISGHRSVSWYQQTPGQGLQFLFEYFSETQRNKGNFPGRFSGRQFSNSRSEMNVSTLELGDSALYLCASSLDSQYGYTFGSGTRLTVV.

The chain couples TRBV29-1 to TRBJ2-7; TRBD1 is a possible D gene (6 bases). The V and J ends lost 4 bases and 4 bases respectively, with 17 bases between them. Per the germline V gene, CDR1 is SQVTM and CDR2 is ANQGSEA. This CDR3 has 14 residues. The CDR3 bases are TGCAGCGTTGTAAGTTCAGGGGTGCAATACGAGCAGTACTTC. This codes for CSVVSSGVQYEQYF.

CDR3 sequence: CASSQGPGSDEQFF. In DNA form, the CDR3 reads TGTGCCAGCAGCCAAGGGCCAGGGAGCGATGAGCAGTTCTTC. The chain couples TRBV3-1 (or the pseudogene TRBV3-2) to TRBJ2-1, with D possibly called TRBD1 or TRBD2 (5 bases each). Trimming removed 1 base at V and 8 bases at J, with 12 bases between. CDR1 and CDR2 from the germline V gene are LGHDT and YNNKEL (reference sequence). The CDR3 loop spans 14 amino acids.

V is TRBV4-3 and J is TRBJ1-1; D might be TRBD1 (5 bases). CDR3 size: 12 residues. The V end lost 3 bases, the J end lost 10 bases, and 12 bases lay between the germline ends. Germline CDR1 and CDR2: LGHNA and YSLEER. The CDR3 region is CASSQDMGVAFF. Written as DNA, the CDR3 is TGCGCCAGCAGCCAGGATATGGGGGTAGCTTTCTTT.

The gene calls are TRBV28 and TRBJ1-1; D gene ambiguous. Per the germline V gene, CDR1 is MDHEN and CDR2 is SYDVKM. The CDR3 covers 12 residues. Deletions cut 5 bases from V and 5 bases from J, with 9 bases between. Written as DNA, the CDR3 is TGTGCCAGCAGTCGGTCCTCTACTGAAGCTTTCTTT. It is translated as CASSRSSTEAFF.

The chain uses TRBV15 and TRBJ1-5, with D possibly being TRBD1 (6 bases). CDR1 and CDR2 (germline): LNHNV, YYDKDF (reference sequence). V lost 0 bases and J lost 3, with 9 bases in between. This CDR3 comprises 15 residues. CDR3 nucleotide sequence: TGTGCCACCAGCAGAGATCGGGGGCTCAATCAGCCCCAGCATTTT. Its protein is CATSRDRGLNQPQHF.

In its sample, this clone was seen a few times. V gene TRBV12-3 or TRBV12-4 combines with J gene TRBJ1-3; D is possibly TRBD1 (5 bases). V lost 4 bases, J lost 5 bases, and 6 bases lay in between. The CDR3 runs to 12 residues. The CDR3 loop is CASSSGRNTIYF. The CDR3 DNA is TGTGCCAGCAGTTCAGGGCGAAACACCATATATTTT.

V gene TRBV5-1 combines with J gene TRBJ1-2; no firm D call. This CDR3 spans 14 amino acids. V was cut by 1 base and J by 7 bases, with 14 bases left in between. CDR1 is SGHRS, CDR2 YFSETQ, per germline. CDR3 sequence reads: CASSLRASSGGYTF. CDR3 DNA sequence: TGCGCCAGCAGCTTGAGGGCTAGTTCGGGTGGCTACACCTTC.

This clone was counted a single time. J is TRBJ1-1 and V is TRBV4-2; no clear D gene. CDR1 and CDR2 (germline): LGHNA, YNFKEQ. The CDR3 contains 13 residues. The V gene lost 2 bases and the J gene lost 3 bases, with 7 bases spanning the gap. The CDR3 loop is CASSQLLYTEAFF. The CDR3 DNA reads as TGTGCCAGCAGCCAATTGCTATACACTGAAGCTTTCTTT.

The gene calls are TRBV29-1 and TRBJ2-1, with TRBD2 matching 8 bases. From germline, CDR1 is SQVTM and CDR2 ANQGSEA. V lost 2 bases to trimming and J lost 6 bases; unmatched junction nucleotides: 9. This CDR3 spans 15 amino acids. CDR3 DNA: TGCAGCGTTGAATCAGGGACTAGGAATCCCAATGAGCAGTTCTTC. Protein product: CSVESGTRNPNEQFF.

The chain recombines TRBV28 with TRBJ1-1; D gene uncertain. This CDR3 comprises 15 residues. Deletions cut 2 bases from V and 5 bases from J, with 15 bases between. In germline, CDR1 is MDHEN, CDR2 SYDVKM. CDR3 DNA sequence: TGTGCCAGCAGTTTAATTGGTGCGGGTGGAACTGAAGCTTTCTTT. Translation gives CASSLIGAGGTEAFF.